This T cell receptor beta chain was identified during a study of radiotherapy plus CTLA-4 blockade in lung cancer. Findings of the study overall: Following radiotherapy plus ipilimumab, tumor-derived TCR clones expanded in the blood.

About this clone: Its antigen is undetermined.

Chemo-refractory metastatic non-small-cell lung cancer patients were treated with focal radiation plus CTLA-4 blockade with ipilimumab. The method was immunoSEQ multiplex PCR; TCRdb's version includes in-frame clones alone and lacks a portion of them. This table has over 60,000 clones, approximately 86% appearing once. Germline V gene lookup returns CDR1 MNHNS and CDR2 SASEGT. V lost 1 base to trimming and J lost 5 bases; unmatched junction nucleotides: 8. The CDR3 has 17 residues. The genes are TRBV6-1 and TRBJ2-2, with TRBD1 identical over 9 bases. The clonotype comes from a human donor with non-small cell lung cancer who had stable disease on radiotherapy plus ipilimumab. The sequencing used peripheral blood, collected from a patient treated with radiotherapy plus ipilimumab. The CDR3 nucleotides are TGTGCCAGCAGTGAAGATGCAGGACAGGGGTCTACCGGGGAGCTGTTTTTT. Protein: CASSEDAGQGSTGELFF.